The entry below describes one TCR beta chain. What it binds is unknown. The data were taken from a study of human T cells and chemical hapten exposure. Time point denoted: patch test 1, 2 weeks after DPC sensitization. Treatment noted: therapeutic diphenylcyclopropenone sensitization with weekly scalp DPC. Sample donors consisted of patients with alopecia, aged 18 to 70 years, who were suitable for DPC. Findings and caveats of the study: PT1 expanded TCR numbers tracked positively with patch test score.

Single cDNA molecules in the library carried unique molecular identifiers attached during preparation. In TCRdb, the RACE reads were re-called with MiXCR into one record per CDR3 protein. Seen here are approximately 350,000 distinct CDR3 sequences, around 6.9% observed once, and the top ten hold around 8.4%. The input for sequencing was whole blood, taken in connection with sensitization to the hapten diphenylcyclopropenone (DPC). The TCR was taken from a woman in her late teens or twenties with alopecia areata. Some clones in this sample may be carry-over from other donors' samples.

The CDR3 nucleotides read TGTGCCAGCAGTCCGGAGCCAGATACGCAGTATTTT. It yields the protein CASSPEPDTQYF. V usage is TRBV12-3 or TRBV12-4 and J usage is TRBJ2-3; D unresolved. With 5 bases removed from V and 4 bases from J, the gap between germline ends came to 7 bases. The CDR3 has 12 amino acids.